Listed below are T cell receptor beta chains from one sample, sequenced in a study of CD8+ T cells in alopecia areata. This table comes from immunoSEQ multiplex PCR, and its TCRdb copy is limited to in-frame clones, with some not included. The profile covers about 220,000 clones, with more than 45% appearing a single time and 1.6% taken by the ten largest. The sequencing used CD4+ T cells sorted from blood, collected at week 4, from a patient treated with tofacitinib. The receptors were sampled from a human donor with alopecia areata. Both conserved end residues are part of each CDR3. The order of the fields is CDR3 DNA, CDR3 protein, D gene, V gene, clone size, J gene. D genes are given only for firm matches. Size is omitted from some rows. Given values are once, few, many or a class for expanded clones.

TGTGCCAGTAGTAAGGCAGCCAACTATGGCTACACCTTC,CASSKAANYGYTF,.,TRBV19,once,TRBJ1-2
TGCGCCAGCAGCCAATTGGTGGGGGCCAACGTCCTGACTTTC,CASSQLVGANVLTF,.,TRBV4-3,.,TRBJ2-6
TGCAGCGTTGTTCCCAGGCTGAACACTGAAGCTTTCTTT,CSVVPRLNTEAFF,.,TRBV29-1,few,TRBJ1-1
TGTGCCAGCAGCTTAGACCACAGAGATACGCAGTATTTT,CASSLDHRDTQYF,.,TRBV7-2,.,TRBJ2-3
TGTGCCAGCAGTTTCCAAGGAGGCTACACCTTC,CASSFQGGYTF,.,TRBV6-5,.,TRBJ1-2
TGTGCCAGCAGCCTCAGACAGGGCGGGGTATGGGATAATTCACCCCTCCACTTT,CASSLRQGGVWDNSPLHF,TRBD1,TRBV7-2,.,TRBJ1-6
TGCAGCGGGGACAGGGGACCAGCTTTCTTT,CSGDRGPAFF,TRBD1,TRBV29-1,.,TRBJ1-1
TGTGCCAGCAGTACCCTAACCTCCTACGAGCAGTACTTC,CASSTLTSYEQYF,.,TRBV25-1,.,TRBJ2-7
TGCGCCAGCAGCTTGGTGCAAGGGAACACTGAAGCTTTCTTT,CASSLVQGNTEAFF,.,TRBV5-1,once,TRBJ1-1
TGTGCCTGGAGTGTGGTGGACACTGAAGCTTTCTTT,CAWSVVDTEAFF,.,TRBV30,.,TRBJ1-1
TGTGCCAGCAGCTTAGGAGCACTCTCGAACACTGAAGCTTTCTTT,CASSLGALSNTEAFF,.,TRBV11-2,.,TRBJ1-1
TGTGCCTGGAGAGACAGGGACGATCAGCCCCAGCATTTT,CAWRDRDDQPQHF,TRBD1,TRBV30,once,TRBJ1-5
TGCGCCAGCAGCTTGGGACAGGACCGCTACGAGCAGTACTTC,CASSLGQDRYEQYF,.,TRBV5-1,.,TRBJ2-7
TGTGCCTGGAGTGCACAAACAGGAACTACGGGCTACACCTTC,CAWSAQTGTTGYTF,.,TRBV30,.,TRBJ1-2
TGTGCCTGGTCTCCGGGGACAGACAGGCTGTTTTTT,CAWSPGTDRLFF,TRBD1,TRBV30,.,TRBJ1-4
TGCAGCGTTGGGGGGAACTATGGCTACACCTTC,CSVGGNYGYTF,.,TRBV29-1,.,TRBJ1-2
TGCATCGCAGACAACTATGGCTACACCTTC,CIADNYGYTF,.,TRBV29-1,.,TRBJ1-2
TGCAGTGCTAGGTGGGAGGATACGCAGTATTTT,CSARWEDTQYF,.,TRBV20-1,.,TRBJ2-3
TGTGCCATCAGTGAAGGCCAAGCTAGCGGGGGGGGCGATGAGCAGTTCTTC,CAISEGQASGGGDEQFF,TRBD2,TRBV10-3,.,TRBJ2-1
TGCAGCGTTGGGGACACGGGCTACACCTTC,CSVGDTGYTF,.,TRBV29-1,few,TRBJ1-2
TGCGCCAGCAGCTGGAGATCTGACACCGGGGAGCTGTTTTTT,CASSWRSDTGELFF,.,TRBV5-1,.,TRBJ2-2
TGTGCCAGCAGTTTGAGACCTCTCTACGAGCAGTACTTC,CASSLRPLYEQYF,.,TRBV27,few,TRBJ2-7
TGTGCCGGATGGACAGGGGACGACTATGGCTACACCTTC,CAGWTGDDYGYTF,TRBD1,TRBV30,once,TRBJ1-2